The 13 T cell receptor beta chains in this list originate from one sample, sequenced in a study of control samples from healthy donors and cancer patients. TCRdb's copy holds only in-frame clones and misses some; the assay was immunoSEQ multiplex PCR. Found here are about 160,000 clones, approximately 90% of them singletons; the top ten hold around 12%. Sequencing input: blood. All receptors derive from a man aged 30 to 39 in good health.

This sequence joins TRBV7-9 and TRBJ1-2; TRBD1 aligns across 7 bases. V shed 5 bases and J 4 bases; nucleotides not matched to a gene: 13. Germline V gives CDR1 SEHNR, CDR2 FQNEAQ (reference sequence). This CDR3 is 16 amino acids long. CDR3 sequence: CASSPTTGSMSYGYTF. As DNA, the CDR3 is TGTGCCAGCAGCCCTACGACAGGGTCGATGAGCTATGGCTACACCTTC.

V is TRBV7-2 and J is TRBJ1-5, with D perhaps matching TRBD1 (6 bases). Between the trimmed V and J ends, which lost 5 bases and 6 bases, there was a span of 17 bases. The germline V gene encodes CDR1 SGHTA and CDR2 FQGNSA. There are 15 residues in the CDR3. The CDR3 bases are TGTGCCAGCAGCCCGGGGGCTCGCCAAGGTCAGCCCCAGCATTTT. This translates into CASSPGARQGQPQHF.

The V gene is TRBV5-4, the J gene TRBJ2-1; TRBD2 aligns across 13 bases. The CDR3 spans 17 residues. The V segment lost 0 bases and the J segment 6 bases; nucleotides outside the gene matches: 6. Germline V CDR1 and CDR2: SGHNT, YYREEE (reference sequence). CDR3 nucleotide sequence: TGTGCCAGCAGCTTGGATATGGGGACTAGCGGGGTCAATGAGCAGTTCTTC. Encoded protein: CASSLDMGTSGVNEQFF.

This clone was counted once. The CDR3 DNA reads as TGTGCCAGCAGCTTAGACCGTCGAAACACCATATATTTT. Its translation: CASSLDRRNTIYF. The genes are TRBV7-6 and TRBJ1-3; D gene ambiguous. Looked up from germline, CDR1 is SGHVS and CDR2 is FNYEAQ. The CDR3 length is 13 residues. V gave up 1 base and J gave up 5 bases, with 6 bases separating them.

V is TRBV6-1 and J is TRBJ1-4; D gene unclear. The ends were cut back, 2 bases at V and 3 bases at J, with 16 bases in the middle. Per germline, CDR1 MNHNS and CDR2 SASEGT. This CDR3 is 17 amino acids long. As DNA, the CDR3 is TGTGCCAGCAGTGAAAGAGGTCGAGGACGGTCTAATGAAAAACTGTTTTTT. Its protein is CASSERGRGRSNEKLFF.

The rearrangement links TRBV4-1 to TRBJ1-2, with 8 bases lining up with TRBD1. V lost 0 bases to trimming and J lost 4 bases; unmatched junction nucleotides: 4. The CDR3 runs to 15 residues. The germline V gene encodes CDR1 MGHRA and CDR2 YSYEKL. CDR3 in amino acids: CASSQEDRATYGYTF. Here the CDR3 DNA reads TGCGCCAGCAGCCAAGAGGACAGGGCCACCTATGGCTACACCTTC.

The chain combines TRBV6-4 with TRBJ2-3; maybe TRBD1 (5 bases). V gave up 3 bases and J gave up 5 bases, with 9 bases separating them. The CDR3 consists of 13 residues. Germline lookup yields CDR1 MRHNA and CDR2 SNTAGT. The CDR3 region has the DNA TGTGCCAGCAGTGATCAGGGCGGAGATACGCAGTATTTT. Translation: CASSDQGGDTQYF.

Here the CDR3 reads CASSLAGTGIYEQYF. DNA for the CDR3: TGCGCCAGCAGCTTGGCCGGGACAGGGATCTACGAGCAGTACTTC. This chain joins TRBV5-1 and TRBJ2-7, with 9 nucleotides matching TRBD1. The CDR3 covers 15 residues. V was pared by 0 bases and J by 3 bases, with 4 bases of the junction left unmatched. Germline CDR1 reads SGHRS; CDR2 reads YFSETQ.

This chain uses TRBV6-5 with TRBJ1-2; D perhaps matches TRBD1 (6 bases). Germline CDR1 is MNHEY and CDR2 is SVGAGI. CDR3 length: 14 amino acids. The V and J ends lost 7 bases and 1 base respectively, with 13 bases between them. For the CDR3, the DNA is TGTGCCAGCACTCGGGGGGGACATAACTATGGCTACACCTTC. It yields the protein CASTRGGHNYGYTF.

The chain employs TRBV19 and TRBJ1-3; D gene unclear. The CDR3 spans 17 residues. Deletions cut 4 bases from V and 0 bases from J, with 16 bases between. From germline, CDR1 is LNHDA and CDR2 SQIVND (reference sequence). In nucleotides, the CDR3 is TGTGCCAGTAGTAGTAGTTTTCGGGCTACCTCTGGAAACACCATATATTTT. Translating gives CASSSSFRATSGNTIYF. Filled out from reference TRBV19 and TRBJ1-3, the complete variable domain reads DGGITQSPKYLFRKEGQNVTLSCEQNLNHDAMYWYRQDPGQGLRLIYYSQIVNDFQKGDIAEGYSVSREKKESFPLTVTSAQKNPTAFYLCASSSSFRATSGNTIYFGEGSWLTVV.

The genes are TRBV7-2 and TRBJ1-1, with 9 bases that match TRBD1. Germline V gene sequence: CDR1 SGHTA, CDR2 FQGNSA. V dropped 5 bases and J dropped 4; count of bases not matched to a gene: 8. This CDR3 has 15 residues. The CDR3 is CASSSNRGRSTEAFF. The CDR3 coding sequence is TGTGCCAGCAGCAGCAACAGGGGGCGCAGCACTGAAGCTTTCTTT.

The chain employs TRBV27 and TRBJ1-5, with TRBD1 identical over 9 bases. The CDR3 length is 15 residues. J gave up 6 bases and V 4 bases, and 7 bases lay outside the gene matches. The germline V gene encodes CDR1 MNHEY and CDR2 SMNVEV (reference sequence). This CDR3 is CASSSRQGDGQPQHF. The CDR3 DNA follows: TGTGCCAGCAGTTCCCGACAGGGGGACGGTCAGCCCCAGCATTTT.

The rearrangement links TRBV7-9 to TRBJ2-3; D is unclear. Germline V lookup: CDR1 SEHNR, CDR2 FQNEAQ (reference sequence). The CDR3 spans 14 residues. Trimming cost V 1 base and J 2 bases, with 7 bases left between them. CDR3 in DNA: TGTGCCAGCAGCTTAGTCGACTCCACAGATACGCAGTATTTT. Translated: CASSLVDSTDTQYF.